These 2 T cell receptor beta chains were all obtained from the same sample, sequenced in a study of regulatory T cells in long-lasting Graves disease. The TCR beta library used iRepertoire HTBI primers with Arm-PCR amplification of CDR3. MiXCR, applied by TCRdb to the multiplex PCR reads, yields one record per CDR3 protein. The data show fewer than 350,000 distinct CDR3 sequences, about 20% seen once. Time point noted: newly diagnosed GD, antithyroid drugs for less than 3 months. Following extraction of RNA from PBMCs, that RNA was used to make the TCR library. Here the sequenced sample was peripheral blood mononuclear cells (PBMCs), taken at new diagnosis, from a patient treated with antithyroid drugs. Receptors originate from a female donor with Graves disease.

This clonotype occurred a few times. A far more abundant clone sits one base away, making this likely a read error. This chain connects TRBV2 to TRBJ2-5; D gene ambiguous. The DNA end is a closer match to TRBJ2-7, so the J assignment may be wrong. Per the germline V gene, CDR1 is SNHLY and CDR2 is FYNNEI. CDR3 size: 12 residues. CDR3 nucleotide sequence: TGTGTCAGCAGTGGGTTCGCCTACGAGCAGTACTTC. Protein: CVSSGFAYEQYF.

The chain has TRBV6-1 and TRBJ1-1, with D perhaps matching TRBD1 (6 bases). V was clipped by 6 bases and J by 9 bases, with 14 bases between them. This CDR3 spans 12 amino acids. Germline V CDR1 and CDR2: MNHNS, SASEGT. The CDR3 nucleotides read TGTGCCAGCAGGCTAGCGGGGGCCCAAGCTTTCTTT. Translated, it gives CASRLAGAQAFF.